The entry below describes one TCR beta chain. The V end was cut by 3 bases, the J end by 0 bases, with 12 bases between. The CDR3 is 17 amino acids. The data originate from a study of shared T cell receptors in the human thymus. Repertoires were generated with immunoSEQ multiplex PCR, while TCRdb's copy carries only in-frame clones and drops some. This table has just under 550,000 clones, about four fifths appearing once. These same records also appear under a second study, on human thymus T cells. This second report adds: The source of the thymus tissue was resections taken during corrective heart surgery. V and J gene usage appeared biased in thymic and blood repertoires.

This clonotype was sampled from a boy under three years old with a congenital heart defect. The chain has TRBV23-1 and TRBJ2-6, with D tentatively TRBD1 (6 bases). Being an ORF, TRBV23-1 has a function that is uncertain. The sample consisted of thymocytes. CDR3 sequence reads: CASSQDSEYSGANVLTF. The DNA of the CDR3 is TGCGCCAGCAGTCAGGACAGTGAATACTCTGGGGCCAACGTCCTGACTTTC.